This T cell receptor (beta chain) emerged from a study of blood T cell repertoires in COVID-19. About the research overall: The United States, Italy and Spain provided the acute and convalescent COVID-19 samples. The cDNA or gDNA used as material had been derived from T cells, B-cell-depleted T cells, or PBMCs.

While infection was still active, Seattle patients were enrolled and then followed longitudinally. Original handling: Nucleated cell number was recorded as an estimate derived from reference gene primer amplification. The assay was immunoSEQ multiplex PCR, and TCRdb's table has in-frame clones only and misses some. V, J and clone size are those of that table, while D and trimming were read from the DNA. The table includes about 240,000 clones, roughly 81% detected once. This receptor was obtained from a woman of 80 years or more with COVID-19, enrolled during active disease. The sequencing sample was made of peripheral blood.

This chain's CDR3 is CASSRTDTGNTIYF. CDR3 nucleotides: TGTGCCAGCAGCAGGACAGATACTGGAAACACCATATATTTT. V usage is TRBV2 and J usage is TRBJ1-3; a possible D gene is TRBD1 (6 bases). Germline V CDR1 and CDR2: SNHLY, FYNNEI. V was clipped by 6 bases and J by 2 bases, with 11 bases between them. This CDR3 contains 14 residues.